Listed below are T cell receptor beta chains from one sample, sequenced in a study of T cell repertoires in aging, cancer and after chemotherapy. TCRdb reprocessed the multiplex PCR reads via MiXCR and lists one record per CDR3 protein. The sample yields under 12,000 distinct CDR3 sequences, roughly 29% seen once. The sequenced sample consisted of blood. Receptors originate from a human donor in good health. The CDR3 runs from the conserved cysteine through the conserved F or W. Size is omitted from some rows. Given values are once, few, many or a class for expanded clones.

v_gene | abundance | CDR3aa
TRBV18 | . | CASSWGTGGEETQYF
TRBV20-1 | few | CSARVLGQGNEKLFF
TRBV7-2 | . | CASHPLGGGRAPYNEQFF
TRBV29-1 | . | CSADPGTSGYNEQFF
TRBV28 | . | CASRPGQINQPQHF
TRBV18 | few | CASSLTTAYEQYF
TRBV30 | medium-sized | CAWSVQAVHEQYF
TRBV19 | . | CASSMLEGPGGGYTF
TRBV6-5 | medium-sized | CASKGSEAFF
TRBV6-5 | few | CASSFLGGAAKTQYF
TRBV19 | . | CASSGNQPQHF
TRBV19 | few | CASSIRASGEIADTQYF
TRBV20-1 | . | CSAGIPEGNQPQHF
TRBV7-9 | . | CASSLRQGSYNEQFF
TRBV7-2 | few | CASSSGLAGSRGEQYF
TRBV20-1 | medium-sized | CSARASGDYEQYF
TRBV19 | medium-sized | CASSHSAPKGYGYTF
TRBV7-9 | . | CASSLERGIVNTEAFF
TRBV14 | . | CASSHREQGARSTIYF
TRBV19 | . | CASSYGHGNTEAFF
TRBV20-1 | . | CRTQESQYF
TRBV19 | . | CASSSGGIQETQYF
TRBV5-6 | few | CASSSPLGGASYEQYF
TRBV7-2 | . | CASSQFSGWQETQYF
TRBV12-3/TRBV12-4 | few | CASSFQPGNQPQHF
TRBV12-3/TRBV12-4 | . | CASSPSGRQFF
TRBV20-1 | . | CSPPGVPTDTQYF
TRBV27 | . | CASSTGDAGELFF
TRBV29-1 | . | CSVGDAGDTQYF
TRBV30 | . | CAWSVKKTAEAFF
TRBV30 | . | CAWTGPSGILSSYEQYF
TRBV6-1 | few | CASSDGTPYEQYF
TRBV4-1 | . | CASSRNQGRNEKLFF
TRBV7-2 | few | CASSHPEGRGGNSPLHF
TRBV20-1 | few | CSALGLAGVEQYF
TRBV5-4 | . | CVSTQGGVGELFF
TRBV24-1 | few | CATSDGGSSPGGTQYF
TRBV20-1 | few | CSALDTGAGTGELFF
TRBV7-2 | medium-sized | CASSLHSMNTEAFF
TRBV6-4 | . | CASSEGTGGAFNEQFF
TRBV19 | . | CASSSGTSGRNEQFF
TRBV30 | . | CAWSVRQGAFYGYTF
TRBV30 | few | CAWSVGLAKSDTQYF
TRBV6-1 | medium-sized | CASRTEWAGYTF
TRBV18 | few | CASSLTEADYGYTF
TRBV24-1 | . | CATGDSMNTEAFF